These T cell receptor beta chains were read from a single sample in a study of cytomegalovirus exposure and HLA in healthy donors. Clones were read by immunoSEQ multiplex PCR, and TCRdb kept only the in-frame ones, dropping some. The table has about 87,000 clones, 70% to 85% seen once; the top ten hold about a fifth. The sample consisted of PBMCs. The receptors shown here come from a man aged 25-45 years in good health and CMV-seropositive. CDR3s include the opening cysteine and the closing phenylalanine or tryptophan. The D gene is left open where the match is weak. Only part of the rows carry a size: once, few, many, or a class if the clone is expanded.

V gene: TRBV6-5; CDR3 length: 13; clone size: NA; J gene: TRBJ2-7; D gene: TRBD1; CDR3 DNA: TGTGCCAGCAGTTGGGACAGACGGGGCGAGCAGTACTTC; CDR3 protein: CASSWDRRGEQYF
V gene: TRBV6-1; CDR3 length: 13; clone size: NA; J gene: TRBJ1-5; D gene: TRBD1; CDR3 DNA: TGTGCCAGCATGGGGCAGGGGGATCAGCCCCAGAATTTT; CDR3 protein: CASMGQGDQPQNF
V gene: TRBV30; CDR3 length: 15; clone size: few; J gene: TRBJ1-2; D gene: NA; CDR3 DNA: TGTGCCTGTAAGGACGAGACAGTCCTAGGCTATGGCTACACCTTC; CDR3 protein: CACKDETVLGYGYTF
V gene: TRBV2; CDR3 length: 13; clone size: NA; J gene: TRBJ1-1; D gene: NA; CDR3 DNA: TGTGCCAGCAGTCAAGGACAGTCAACAGGAGCTTTCTTT; CDR3 protein: CASSQGQSTGAFF
V gene: TRBV28; CDR3 length: 16; clone size: NA; J gene: TRBJ2-3; D gene: TRBD2; CDR3 DNA: TGTGCCAGCAGGTTCACTAGCGGGGGGGCCCCAGATACGCAGTATTTT; CDR3 protein: CASRFTSGGAPDTQYF
V gene: TRBV6-5; CDR3 length: 15; clone size: NA; J gene: TRBJ2-1; D gene: TRBD2; CDR3 DNA: TGTGCCAGCAGTTCGGCGGGAGGATCTTACAATGAGCAGTTCTTC; CDR3 protein: CASSSAGGSYNEQFF
V gene: TRBV9; CDR3 length: 16; clone size: NA; J gene: TRBJ2-3; D gene: NA; CDR3 DNA: TGTGCCAGCAGCGTCCTGGGGGGTCGTGACATAGATACGCAGTATTTT; CDR3 protein: CASSVLGGRDIDTQYF
V gene: TRBV5-1; CDR3 length: 15; clone size: few; J gene: TRBJ1-1; D gene: NA; CDR3 DNA: TGCGCCAGCAGCTTGGTATTGGGGGGGAACACTGAAGCTTTCTTT; CDR3 protein: CASSLVLGGNTEAFF
V gene: TRBV19; CDR3 length: 18; clone size: NA; J gene: TRBJ2-2; D gene: NA; CDR3 DNA: TGTGCCAGTAGTTCCTGGAACGGAGGTTCTATGGGCACCGGGGAGCTGTTTTTT; CDR3 protein: CASSSWNGGSMGTGELFF
V gene: TRBV7-6; CDR3 length: 15; clone size: NA; J gene: TRBJ2-7; D gene: TRBD1; CDR3 DNA: TGTGCCAGCAGCACGACTTTAGGGACAGGGGGCCAGCAGTACTTC; CDR3 protein: CASSTTLGTGGQQYF
V gene: TRBV7-2; CDR3 length: 16; clone size: NA; J gene: TRBJ1-1; D gene: TRBD1; CDR3 DNA: TGTGCCAGCAGCTCTCCGCCGGGACAGGGAACCACTGAAGCTTTCTTT; CDR3 protein: CASSSPPGQGTTEAFF
V gene: TRBV28; CDR3 length: 14; clone size: NA; J gene: TRBJ1-1; D gene: NA; CDR3 DNA: TGTGCCAGCAGTGACGGGAGGGACCTGACCGGGGCTTTCTTT; CDR3 protein: CASSDGRDLTGAFF
V gene: TRBV19; CDR3 length: 15; clone size: NA; J gene: TRBJ1-2; D gene: NA; CDR3 DNA: TGTGCCACGCGAAGCAAGGGGGACCGAAACTATGGCTACACCTTC; CDR3 protein: CATRSKGDRNYGYTF
V gene: TRBV30; CDR3 length: 17; clone size: NA; J gene: TRBJ1-4; D gene: NA; CDR3 DNA: TGTGCCTGGAGTCAAACACGTTCGGGAAAGGCTAATGAAAAACTGTTTTTT; CDR3 protein: CAWSQTRSGKANEKLFF
V gene: TRBV27; CDR3 length: 14; clone size: NA; J gene: TRBJ2-2; D gene: NA; CDR3 DNA: TGTGCCAGCAGTTTAGCGGCGAACACCGGGGAGCTGTTTTTT; CDR3 protein: CASSLAANTGELFF
V gene: TRBV27; CDR3 length: 15; clone size: NA; J gene: TRBJ2-7; D gene: NA; CDR3 DNA: TGTGCCAGCAGCCCCCGGGGGCAGGGAGGGTACGAGCAGTACTTC; CDR3 protein: CASSPRGQGGYEQYF
V gene: TRBV9; CDR3 length: 14; clone size: few; J gene: TRBJ1-2; D gene: NA; CDR3 DNA: TGTGCCAGCAGCACTGGACAGCAACTCTATGGCTACACCTTC; CDR3 protein: CASSTGQQLYGYTF
V gene: TRBV29-1; CDR3 length: 17; clone size: few; J gene: TRBJ2-1; D gene: TRBD2; CDR3 DNA: TGCAGCGGTGCGGCCCCCGGGGGGACGGGCTCCTACAATGAGCAGTTCTTC; CDR3 protein: CSGAAPGGTGSYNEQFF
V gene: TRBV6-1; CDR3 length: 14; clone size: NA; J gene: TRBJ1-5; D gene: TRBD1; CDR3 DNA: TGTGCCAGCAGTGAGCGACAGGGGAATCAGCCCCAGCATTTT; CDR3 protein: CASSERQGNQPQHF
V gene: TRBV4-3; CDR3 length: 16; clone size: NA; J gene: TRBJ2-7; D gene: TRBD2; CDR3 DNA: TGCGCCAGCAGCCAAGGGGTAGCGGGGGTTGGGAAGGAGCAGTACTTC; CDR3 protein: CASSQGVAGVGKEQYF
V gene: TRBV29-1; CDR3 length: 14; clone size: few; J gene: TRBJ2-5; D gene: TRBD2; CDR3 DNA: TGCAGCGTTGAGTCTAGCGGGTGGGAAGAGACCCAGTACTTC; CDR3 protein: CSVESSGWEETQYF
V gene: TRBV4-2; CDR3 length: 15; clone size: NA; J gene: TRBJ1-1; D gene: NA; CDR3 DNA: TGTGCCAGCAGCCAAGAAAGGAGCCTCCCTACTGAAGCTTTCTTT; CDR3 protein: CASSQERSLPTEAFF
V gene: TRBV4-1; CDR3 length: 16; clone size: NA; J gene: TRBJ1-3; D gene: TRBD1; CDR3 DNA: TGCGCCAGCAGCCCGGGACAGGGGAGCTCTGGAAACACCATATATTTT; CDR3 protein: CASSPGQGSSGNTIYF
V gene: TRBV6-1; CDR3 length: 15; clone size: NA; J gene: TRBJ2-7; D gene: TRBD1; CDR3 DNA: TGTGCCAGCAGTGCGAAGGGACAGGGACACTACGAGCAGTACTTC; CDR3 protein: CASSAKGQGHYEQYF
V gene: TRBV14; CDR3 length: 13; clone size: NA; J gene: TRBJ1-5; D gene: TRBD1; CDR3 DNA: TGTGCCAGCAGCGACAGGGATAATCAGCCCCAGCATTTT; CDR3 protein: CASSDRDNQPQHF
V gene: TRBV12-5; CDR3 length: 14; clone size: NA; J gene: TRBJ1-6; D gene: NA; CDR3 DNA: TGTGCTAGTGGTTTGACAGGGAGTATCTCACCCCTCCACTTT; CDR3 protein: CASGLTGSISPLHF
V gene: TRBV9; CDR3 length: 16; clone size: NA; J gene: TRBJ1-4; D gene: NA; CDR3 DNA: TGTGCCAGCAGCGTAGCTGGTCGCTTCGGGAATGAAAAACTGTTTTTT; CDR3 protein: CASSVAGRFGNEKLFF
V gene: TRBV2; CDR3 length: 14; clone size: NA; J gene: TRBJ1-1; D gene: TRBD1; CDR3 DNA: TGTGCCAGCAGTAACAGGGGCGGGATGACTGAAGCTTTCTTT; CDR3 protein: CASSNRGGMTEAFF
V gene: TRBV18; CDR3 length: 14; clone size: few; J gene: TRBJ1-2; D gene: NA; CDR3 DNA: TGTGCCAGCTCACCGGCGACAGCCAACTATGGCTACACCTTC; CDR3 protein: CASSPATANYGYTF